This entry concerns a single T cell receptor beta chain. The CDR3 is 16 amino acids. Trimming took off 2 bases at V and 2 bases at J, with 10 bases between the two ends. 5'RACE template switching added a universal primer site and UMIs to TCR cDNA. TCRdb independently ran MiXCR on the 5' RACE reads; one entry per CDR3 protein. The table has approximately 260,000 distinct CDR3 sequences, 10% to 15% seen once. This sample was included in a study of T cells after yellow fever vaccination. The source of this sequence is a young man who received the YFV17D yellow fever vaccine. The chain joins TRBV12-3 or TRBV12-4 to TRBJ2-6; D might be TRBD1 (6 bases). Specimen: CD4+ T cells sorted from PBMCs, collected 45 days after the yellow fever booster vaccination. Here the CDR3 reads CASSLRNRAGANVLTF. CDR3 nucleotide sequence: TGTGCCAGCAGTTTACGGAACAGGGCTGGGGCCAACGTCCTGACTTTC.